This passage covers 23 T cell receptor beta chains from one sample sequenced in a study of naive and memory T cell subsets. Study results and caveats: Naive repertoires, especially CD8, held a few larger clonotypes, possibly memory cells re-expressing CD45RA.

An equimolar mix of two oligonucleotides served as the beta constant-region primer for TRBC1 and TRBC2. Nested alpha and beta constant-region primers with the SP2 primer drove four PCR rounds on ligated cDNA. One entry per CDR3 protein results from TCRdb running MiXCR on the UMI-ligation and nested PCR reads. The sample holds tens of thousands of distinct CDR3 sequences; 10% to 12% are singletons and the top ten take just over 0.13%. No antigen is known for these receptors. Sequenced input: naive CD4+ T cells from blood. The receptors were sampled from a human donor in good health.

This clonotype was counted only a few times. The rearrangement joins TRBV3-1 to TRBJ2-7; tentative D call: TRBD1 (6 bases). The CDR3 contains 13 residues. Germline CDR1 LGHDT, CDR2 YNNKEL (reference sequence). V gave up 0 bases and J gave up 10 bases, with 13 bases separating them. Written as DNA, the CDR3 is TGTGCCAGCAGCCAAGATCTAGGCAGGGGACAGTACTTC. It yields the protein CASSQDLGRGQYF.

The DNA for the CDR3 is TGTGCCAGCACCCTGGGATCTTCGGGAGCGGACAATGAGCAGTTCTTC. Translation: CASTLGSSGADNEQFF. The V call is TRBV7-9, the J call TRBJ2-1; D is possibly TRBD2 (6 bases). CDR1 and CDR2 from the germline V gene are SEHNR and FQNEAQ (reference sequence). The CDR3 has 16 residues. V lost 7 bases, J lost 5 bases, and 21 bases lay in between.

This clonotype was detected only a few times. This CDR3 reads CSAREKQGPRYEQYF. In DNA form, the CDR3 reads TGCAGTGCTAGAGAAAAACAGGGCCCCCGTTACGAGCAGTACTTC. The rearrangement uses TRBV20-1 and TRBJ2-7; maybe TRBD1 (6 bases). The germline V and J ends were trimmed by 0 bases and 4 bases, with 16 bases remaining between them. The CDR3 covers 15 residues. Germline loops: CDR1 DFQATT, CDR2 SNEGSKA (reference sequence).

This clonotype occurred a few times. The chain couples TRBV7-2 to TRBJ1-1; D gene uncertain. Trimming stripped 7 bases from V and 1 base from J, with 13 bases between. This CDR3 region has 14 residues. Per the germline V gene, CDR1 is SGHTA and CDR2 is FQGNSA. The CDR3 loop is CASTTFSPNTEAFF. The CDR3 DNA is TGTGCCAGCACTACCTTCTCCCCGAACACTGAAGCTTTCTTT. Together with reference TRBV7-2 and TRBJ1-1, the CDR3 gives the full variable domain: GAGVSQSPSNKVTEKGKDVELRCDPISGHTALYWYRQSLGQGLEFLIYFQGNSAPDKSGLPSDRFSAERTGGSVSTLTIQRTQQEDSAVYLCASTTFSPNTEAFFGQGTRLTVV.

This clonotype was seen at least ten times. The J gene is TRBJ2-1, the V gene TRBV3-1; TRBD2 matches 8 bases. The germline CDR1 and CDR2 sequences are LGHDT and YNNKEL (reference sequence). V lost 4 bases, J lost 3 bases, and 8 bases stayed unmatched. CDR3 length: 16 amino acids. Here the CDR3 reads CASSLLAGRFYNEQFF. Written as DNA, the CDR3 is TGTGCCAGCAGCCTTCTAGCGGGCCGCTTCTACAATGAGCAGTTCTTC.

The J gene is TRBJ2-3, the V gene TRBV7-2; D perhaps matches TRBD1 (6 bases). The CDR3 runs to 15 residues. CDR1 and CDR2 from the germline V gene are SGHTA and FQGNSA. V lost 5 bases and J lost 4, with 16 bases in between. CDR3 coding DNA: TGTGCCAGCAGCCCAGGGGAGTGGGTTCCAGATACGCAGTATTTT. Encoded protein: CASSPGEWVPDTQYF.

V and J are TRBV6-5 and TRBJ1-2; D remains ambiguous. CDR3 size: 14 residues. Germline-derived CDR1 and CDR2 are MNHEY and SVGAGI. V lost 2 bases, J lost 0 bases, and 7 bases lay in between. The CDR3 sequence is CASSYGRANYGYTF. DNA of the CDR3: TGTGCCAGCAGTTACGGCCGGGCTAACTATGGCTACACCTTC.

The CDR3 is CASSVGDRNYEQYF. CDR3 bases: TGTGCCAGCAGCGTCGGGGACAGAAACTACGAGCAGTACTTC. The chain recombines TRBV9 with TRBJ2-7; 7 nucleotides align to TRBD1. Trimming took 2 bases from V and 3 from J; bases not matched to a gene: 5. Germline V CDR1 and CDR2: SGDLS, YYNGEE. The CDR3 runs 14 residues.

This clonotype was recorded a few times. This chain joins TRBV20-1 and TRBJ1-2, with D possibly matching TRBD1 (6 bases). The CDR3 is made up of 13 amino acids. The germline gives CDR1 DFQATT, CDR2 SNEGSKA (reference sequence). V was trimmed by 4 bases and J by 6 bases, leaving 15 bases between them. As DNA, the CDR3 is TGCAGTGCTAATCCACGGGGGCAAAATGGCTACACCTTC. Translating it yields CSANPRGQNGYTF.

This clonotype was counted ten times or more. This chain joins TRBV19 and TRBJ2-1, with D possibly matching TRBD2 (5 bases). The CDR3 covers 15 residues. V lost 7 bases and J lost 7, with 20 bases in between. CDR1 is LNHDA, CDR2 SQIVND, per germline (reference sequence). The CDR3 is CASTPRGDRGNEQFF. CDR3 coding DNA: TGTGCCAGTACCCCACGAGGTGATAGAGGGAATGAGCAGTTCTTC.

This clonotype appeared many times. The CDR3 region has the DNA TGTGCCAGCAGTTTAGCCTCTTGGTACAACACTGAAGCTTTCTTT. As protein: CASSLASWYNTEAFF. The chain couples TRBV28 to TRBJ1-1, with D uncertain. The CDR3 totals 15 residues. From germline, CDR1 is MDHEN and CDR2 SYDVKM. Trimming took 2 bases from V and 2 from J, leaving 12 bases between them.

The CDR3 sequence: CASSLATGGPEAFF. The DNA for the CDR3 is TGTGCCAGCAGCTTAGCGACAGGGGGCCCGGAGGCTTTCTTT. V and J are TRBV7-9 and TRBJ1-1; TRBD1 agrees at 10 bases. The CDR3 loop spans 14 amino acids. The germline V gene has CDR1 SEHNR and CDR2 FQNEAQ (reference sequence). Unmatched junction bases numbered 6, after V lost 0 bases and J lost 11 bases.

CDR3 nucleotides: TGTGCCAGCAGCCGCCACACAGATACGCAGTATTTT. As protein: CASSRHTDTQYF. V and J are TRBV12-3 or TRBV12-4 and TRBJ2-3; unclear D gene. Trimming shortened V by 6 bases and J by 2 bases, and 6 bases separated the two germline ends. The CDR3 length is 12 residues.

The chain joins TRBV24-1 to TRBJ2-5; 7 bases line up with TRBD1. The CDR3 has 15 amino acids. The germline V gene has CDR1 KGHDR and CDR2 SFDVKD. Germline trimming cut 5 bases from V and 1 base from J; bases unmatched to any gene: 6. This CDR3 is CATSGRDSLQETQYF. The CDR3 DNA reads TGTGCCACCAGTGGCCGGGACAGCCTCCAAGAGACCCAGTACTTC.

The chain joins TRBV6-6 to TRBJ2-1; maybe TRBD2 (5 bases). This CDR3 region has 15 residues. Trimming took 0 bases from V and 9 from J, leaving 15 bases between them. The germline CDR1 and CDR2 sequences are MNHNY and SVGAGI (reference sequence). The CDR3 protein is CASSYSGSSSAEQFF. Written as DNA, the CDR3 is TGTGCCAGCAGTTACTCGGGGTCTAGCTCCGCTGAGCAGTTCTTC.

This clonotype was counted ten times or more. V usage is TRBV28 and J usage is TRBJ1-2; 7 nucleotides match TRBD1. Germline V gene lookup returns CDR1 MDHEN and CDR2 SYDVKM. This CDR3 spans 14 amino acids. Unmatched junction bases numbered 8, after V lost 2 bases and J lost 8 bases. Here the CDR3 DNA reads TGTGCCAGCAGTTTAAGGGGGACAGCTATGGGCTACACCTTC. Translation: CASSLRGTAMGYTF.

The chain joins TRBV20-1 to TRBJ2-2; D not certain. Deletions cut 0 bases from V and 7 bases from J, with 3 bases between. There are 11 residues in the CDR3. In germline, CDR1 is DFQATT, CDR2 SNEGSKA (reference sequence). The DNA for the CDR3 is TGCAGTGCTAGAGAGGACGGGGAGCTGTTTTTT. Translating it yields CSAREDGELFF.

Many counts were recorded for this clonotype. The chain recombines TRBV7-3 with TRBJ2-3; D possibly corresponds to TRBD2 (6 bases). This CDR3 spans 14 amino acids. Germline V gives CDR1 SGHTA, CDR2 FQGTGA. V lost 2 bases, J lost 8 bases, and 14 bases lay in between. The DNA for the CDR3 is TGTGCCAGCAGCTTAGGAGGGGCCCAGGGTACGCAGTATTTT. It specifies CASSLGGAQGTQYF.

Many counts were recorded for this clonotype. The chain employs TRBV5-4 and TRBJ2-6, with a possible D match to TRBD2 (6 bases). CDR3 size: 18 residues. Germline loops: CDR1 SGHNT, CDR2 YYREEE (reference sequence). V was pared by 2 bases and J by 0 bases, with 15 bases between. The CDR3: CASSFPGLGGSGANVLTF. The DNA for the CDR3 is TGTGCCAGCAGCTTCCCGGGACTTGGGGGCTCTGGGGCCAACGTCCTGACTTTC.

This chain links TRBV4-1 with TRBJ2-7, with TRBD1 identical over 8 bases. CDR1 MGHRA and CDR2 YSYEKL come from the germline V gene. The ends lost 5 bases at V and 1 base at J; junction bases unmatched: 10. There are 16 residues in the CDR3. The CDR3, as DNA: TGCGCCAGCAGCAAACGGGTGGGACAGGAGTCCTACGAGCAGTACTTC. Protein sequence: CASSKRVGQESYEQYF.

This clonotype appeared a few times. In DNA form, the CDR3 reads TGCAGTGCTAGAGGGGGGTCAGTTCAGTACTTC. Protein sequence: CSARGGSVQYF. The V call is TRBV20-1, the J call TRBJ2-7, with D tentatively TRBD1 or TRBD2 (5 bases each). Deletions cut 1 base from V and 10 bases from J, with 11 bases between. This CDR3 is built from 11 residues. The V gene's germline CDR1 is DFQATT and CDR2 SNEGSKA (reference sequence).

This clonotype was observed many times. The rearrangement uses TRBV21-1 and TRBJ2-7; TRBD1 was called by the table and not checked on the DNA. TRBV21-1 is reported as a pseudogene. There are 13 residues in the CDR3. The CDR3 here is CARPGHGKYEQYF. CDR3 coding DNA: TGTGCCAGGCCCGGACATGGGAAGTACGAGCAGTACTTC.

This clonotype was observed many times. The chain is built from TRBV18 and TRBJ2-3; D not resolved. This CDR3 has 11 amino acids. Germline V lookup: CDR1 KGHSH, CDR2 LQKENI. Trimming left V 5 bases short and J 6 bases short, with 6 bases between. The CDR3 coding sequence is TGTGCCAGCTCAGGTGGGGATACGCAGTATTTT. Translated: CASSGGDTQYF.